This T cell receptor beta chain stems from a study of cytomegalovirus exposure and HLA in healthy donors. Study-wide results and caveats: A few chains linked to CMV were shown in vitro to be specific for CMV antigens. Compared with the roughly 700-donor mean, an Asian-associated ancestry cluster reportedly had fewer N-insertions, according to a later analysis.

PCR was performed using 60 Vbeta and 13 Jbeta primers. The protocol was immunoSEQ multiplex PCR, while the TCRdb copy is restricted to in-frame clones and leaves out a portion. The sample includes about 140,000 clones, 80% to 85% of them seen just once. Germline V lookup: CDR1 MNHEY, CDR2 SMNVEV (reference sequence). After removal of 6 bases from V and 2 bases from J, the junction contained 13 bases not matched to a gene. The CDR3 totals 17 residues. To note about this clone: Its antigen remains unidentified.

This sequence joins TRBV27 and TRBJ2-7; 10 bases fit TRBD2. The sequence derives from a female donor in good health and CMV-seronegative. Sequenced sample: PBMCs. The CDR3 DNA reads as TGTGCCAGCAGCGGAGGGCTAGCGGGAGCGATAACCTACGAGCAGTACTTC. It is translated as CASSGGLAGAITYEQYF.